The 5 T cell receptor beta chains reported below all come from one sample, sequenced in a study of T cells in Graves' hyperthyroidism and ophthalmopathy. TCR beta CDR3 region amplification was performed from RNA transcripts. The HTBI set primed first-round TCR CDR3 RT-PCR. TCRdb re-called the multiplex PCR reads with MiXCR, one entry per CDR3 protein. The table has 370,000 or so distinct CDR3 sequences, 15% to 18% seen once. Sequenced sample: blood. These receptors were taken from a woman aged 18-29 years with Graves' hyperthyroidism that later progressed to Graves' ophthalmopathy.

This clonotype was picked up many times. The chain is built from TRBV20-1 and TRBJ2-1, with 9 bases that match TRBD2. The CDR3 is 15 residues long. J was trimmed by 8 bases and V by 1 base; bases with no gene match: 9. CDR1 is DFQATT and CDR2 is SNEGSKA in the germline V gene (reference sequence). Here the CDR3 DNA reads TGCAGTGCTAGAGCTGTAGCGGGAGCGGTCGATGAGCAGTTCTTC. Translation gives CSARAVAGAVDEQFF.

This clonotype was seen ten or more times. The rearrangement joins TRBV18 to TRBJ2-3, with a weak D call TRBD2 (6 bases). CDR1 and CDR2 (germline): KGHSH, LQKENI. V was trimmed by 3 bases and J by 4 bases, leaving 11 bases between them. The CDR3 runs to 14 residues. CDR3 DNA sequence: TGTGCCAGCTCACCCCGACTAGATGCAGATACGCAGTATTTT. Its protein product is CASSPRLDADTQYF.

This clonotype was observed a handful of times. This chain joins TRBV7-2 and TRBJ2-5; weak D call: TRBD1 (6 bases). The CDR3 spans 17 residues. The V end lost 4 bases, the J end lost 3 bases, and 21 bases lay between the germline ends. Germline CDR1 and CDR2: SGHTA and FQGNSA. CDR3 bases: TGTGCCAGCAGCTCAGGCTATAGGGGGTCGAGGAAAGAGACCCAGTACTTC. Its protein product is CASSSGYRGSRKETQYF.

This clonotype occurred many times. V and J are TRBV20-1 and TRBJ2-1, with 8 bases aligning to TRBD2. The CDR3 contains 14 residues. The germline CDR1 and CDR2 sequences are DFQATT and SNEGSKA (reference sequence). Trimming cost V 6 bases and J 6 bases; bases outside gene matches: 10. The CDR3 reads CSALTGGPVNEQFF. CDR3 in DNA: TGCAGTGCCTTAACGGGAGGGCCCGTCAATGAGCAGTTCTTC.

This clonotype was seen more than once but under ten times. The chain uses TRBV6-2 or TRBV6-3 and TRBJ2-1; no reliable D call. Trimming left V 3 bases short and J 3 bases short, with 12 bases between. Germline V gene sequence: CDR1 MNHEY, CDR2 SVGEGT. The length of the CDR3 is 15 residues. The CDR3 region has the DNA TGTGCCAGCAGTTATAGGCTAGTGGTCTACAATGAGCAGTTCTTC. Encoded protein: CASSYRLVVYNEQFF.